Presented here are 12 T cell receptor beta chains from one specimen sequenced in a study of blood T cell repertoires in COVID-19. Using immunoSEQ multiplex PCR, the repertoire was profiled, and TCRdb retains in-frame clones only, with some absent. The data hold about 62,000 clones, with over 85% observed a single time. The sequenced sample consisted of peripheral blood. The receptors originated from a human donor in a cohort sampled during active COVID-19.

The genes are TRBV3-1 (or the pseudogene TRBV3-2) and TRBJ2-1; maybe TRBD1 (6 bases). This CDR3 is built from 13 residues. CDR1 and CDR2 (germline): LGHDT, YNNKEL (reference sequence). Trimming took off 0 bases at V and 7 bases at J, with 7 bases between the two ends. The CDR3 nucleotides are TGTGCCAGCAGCCAAGATAGGGGGAATGAGCAGTTCTTC. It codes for CASSQDRGNEQFF.

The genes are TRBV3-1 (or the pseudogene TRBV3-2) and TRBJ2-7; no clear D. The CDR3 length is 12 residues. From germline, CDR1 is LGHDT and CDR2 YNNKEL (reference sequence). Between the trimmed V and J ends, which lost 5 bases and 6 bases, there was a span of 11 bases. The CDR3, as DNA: TGTGCCAGCAGCTACCAGTTCAGCGAGCAGTACTTC. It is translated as CASSYQFSEQYF.

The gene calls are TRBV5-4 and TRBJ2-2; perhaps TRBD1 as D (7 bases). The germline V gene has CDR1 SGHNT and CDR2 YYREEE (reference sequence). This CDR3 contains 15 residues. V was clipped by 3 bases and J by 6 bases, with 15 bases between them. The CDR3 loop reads CASSWGDRPSGELFF. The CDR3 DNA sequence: TGTGCCAGCAGCTGGGGGGACAGACCCTCCGGGGAGCTGTTTTTT.

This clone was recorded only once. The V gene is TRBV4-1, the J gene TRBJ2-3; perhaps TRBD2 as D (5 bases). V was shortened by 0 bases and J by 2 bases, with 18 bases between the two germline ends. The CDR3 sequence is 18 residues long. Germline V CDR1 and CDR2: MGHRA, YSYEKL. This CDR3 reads CASSQDLGLARVTDTQYF. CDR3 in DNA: TGCGCCAGCAGCCAAGATCTCGGGCTAGCCCGGGTCACAGATACGCAGTATTTT.

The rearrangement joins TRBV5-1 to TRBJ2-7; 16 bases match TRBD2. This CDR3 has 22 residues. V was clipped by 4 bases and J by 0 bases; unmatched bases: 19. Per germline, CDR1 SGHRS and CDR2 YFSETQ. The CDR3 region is CASSALPGEGLAGGSPSYEQYF. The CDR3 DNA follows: TGCGCCAGCAGCGCCTTGCCCGGGGAGGGACTAGCGGGAGGGTCTCCCTCCTACGAGCAGTACTTC. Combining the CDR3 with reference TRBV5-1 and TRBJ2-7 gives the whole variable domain KAGVTQTPRYLIKTRGQQVTLSCSPISGHRSVSWYQQTPGQGLQFLFEYFSETQRNKGNFPGRFSGRQFSNSRSEMNVSTLELGDSALYLCASSALPGEGLAGGSPSYEQYFGPGTRLTVT.

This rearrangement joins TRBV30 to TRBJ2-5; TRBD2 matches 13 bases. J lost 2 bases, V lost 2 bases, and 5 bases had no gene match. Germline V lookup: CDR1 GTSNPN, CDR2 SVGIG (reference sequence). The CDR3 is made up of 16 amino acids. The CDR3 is CAWSRGLAGFQETQYF. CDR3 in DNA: TGTGCCTGGAGTAGGGGACTAGCGGGATTTCAAGAGACCCAGTACTTC.

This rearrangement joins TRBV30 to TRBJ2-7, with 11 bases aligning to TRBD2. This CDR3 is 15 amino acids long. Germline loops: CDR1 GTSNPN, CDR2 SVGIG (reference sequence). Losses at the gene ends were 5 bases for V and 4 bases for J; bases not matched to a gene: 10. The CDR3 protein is CAWGTSGSMVYEQYF. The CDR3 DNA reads TGTGCCTGGGGTACTAGCGGGAGTATGGTTTACGAGCAGTACTTC.

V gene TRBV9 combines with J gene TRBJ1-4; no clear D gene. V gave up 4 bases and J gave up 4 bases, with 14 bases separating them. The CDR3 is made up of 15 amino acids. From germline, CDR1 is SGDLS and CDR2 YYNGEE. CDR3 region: CASSPRGQLNEKLFF. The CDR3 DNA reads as TGTGCCAGCAGCCCCCGAGGGCAGCTTAATGAAAAACTGTTTTTT. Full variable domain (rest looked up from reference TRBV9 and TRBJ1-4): DSGVTQTPKHLITATGQRVTLRCSPRSGDLSVYWYQQSLDQGLQFLIQYYNGEERAKGNILERFSAQQFPDLHSELNLSSLELGDSALYFCASSPRGQLNEKLFFGSGTQLSVL.

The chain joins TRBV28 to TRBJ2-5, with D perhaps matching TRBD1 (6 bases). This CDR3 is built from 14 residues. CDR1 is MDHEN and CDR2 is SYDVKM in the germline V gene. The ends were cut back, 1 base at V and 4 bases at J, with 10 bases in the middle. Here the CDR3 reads CASSLLIGGETQYF. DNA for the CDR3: TGTGCCAGCAGTTTATTGATAGGGGGAGAGACCCAGTACTTC. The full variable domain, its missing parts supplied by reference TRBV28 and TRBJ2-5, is DVKVTQSSRYLVKRTGEKVFLECVQDMDHENMFWYRQDPGLGLRLIYFSYDVKMKEKGDIPEGYSVSREKKERFSLILESASTNQTSMYLCASSLLIGGETQYFGPGTRLLVL.

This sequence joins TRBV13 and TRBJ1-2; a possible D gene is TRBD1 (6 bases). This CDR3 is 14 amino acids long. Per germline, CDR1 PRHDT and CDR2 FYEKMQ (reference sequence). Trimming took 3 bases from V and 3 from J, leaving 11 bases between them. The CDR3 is CASSLGAVYYGYTF. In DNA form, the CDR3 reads TGTGCCAGCAGCTTGGGGGCCGTCTACTATGGCTACACCTTC.

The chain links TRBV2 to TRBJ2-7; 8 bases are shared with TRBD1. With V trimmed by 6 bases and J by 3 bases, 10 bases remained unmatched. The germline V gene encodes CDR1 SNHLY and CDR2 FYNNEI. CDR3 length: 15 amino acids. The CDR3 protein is CASRAGTGLNYEQYF. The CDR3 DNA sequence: TGTGCCAGCAGAGCCGGGACAGGTCTAAACTACGAGCAGTACTTC.

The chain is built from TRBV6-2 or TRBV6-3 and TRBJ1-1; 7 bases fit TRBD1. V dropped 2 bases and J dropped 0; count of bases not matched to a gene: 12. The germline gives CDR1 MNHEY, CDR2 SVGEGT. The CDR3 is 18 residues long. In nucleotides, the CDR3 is TGTGCCAGCAGTTACATCAGGGGGGCTGGATTGGTGAACACTGAAGCTTTCTTT. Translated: CASSYIRGAGLVNTEAFF.